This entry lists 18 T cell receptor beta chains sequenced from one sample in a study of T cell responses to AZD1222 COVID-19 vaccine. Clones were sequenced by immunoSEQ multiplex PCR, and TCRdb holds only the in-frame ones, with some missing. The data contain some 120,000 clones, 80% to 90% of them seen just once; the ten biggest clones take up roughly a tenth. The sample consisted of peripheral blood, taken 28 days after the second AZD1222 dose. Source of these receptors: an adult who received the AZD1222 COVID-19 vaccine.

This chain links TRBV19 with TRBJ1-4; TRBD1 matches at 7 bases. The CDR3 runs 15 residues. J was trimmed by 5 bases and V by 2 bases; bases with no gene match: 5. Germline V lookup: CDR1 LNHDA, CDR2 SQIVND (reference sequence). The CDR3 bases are TGTGCCAGTAGTATATCGGGACAGCTAAATGAAAAACTGTTTTTT. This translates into CASSISGQLNEKLFF.

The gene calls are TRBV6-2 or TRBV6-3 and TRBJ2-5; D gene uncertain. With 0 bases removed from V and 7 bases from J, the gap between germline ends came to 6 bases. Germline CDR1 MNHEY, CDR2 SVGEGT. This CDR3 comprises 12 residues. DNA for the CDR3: TGTGCCAGCAGTTACTCCATGGGGACCCAGTACTTC. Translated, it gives CASSYSMGTQYF.

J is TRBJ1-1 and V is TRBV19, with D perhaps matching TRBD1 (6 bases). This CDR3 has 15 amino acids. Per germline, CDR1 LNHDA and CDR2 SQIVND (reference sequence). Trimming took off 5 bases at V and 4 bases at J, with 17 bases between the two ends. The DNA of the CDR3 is TGTGCCAGTAGTCCGCGGACAGCTCGGGGCACTGAAGCTTTCTTT. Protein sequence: CASSPRTARGTEAFF.

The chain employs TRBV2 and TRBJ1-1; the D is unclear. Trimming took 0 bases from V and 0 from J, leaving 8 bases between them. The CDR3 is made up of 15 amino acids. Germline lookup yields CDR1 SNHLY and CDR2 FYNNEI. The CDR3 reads CASSEALRVNTEAFF. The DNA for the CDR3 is TGTGCCAGCAGTGAAGCTCTCAGAGTGAACACTGAAGCTTTCTTT.

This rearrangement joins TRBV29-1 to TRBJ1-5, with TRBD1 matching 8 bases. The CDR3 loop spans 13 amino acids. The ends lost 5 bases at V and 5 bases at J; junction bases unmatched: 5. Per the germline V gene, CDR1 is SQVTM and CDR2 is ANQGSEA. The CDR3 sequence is CSVLSQGDQPQHF. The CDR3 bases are TGCAGCGTTTTGTCACAGGGGGATCAGCCCCAGCATTTT.

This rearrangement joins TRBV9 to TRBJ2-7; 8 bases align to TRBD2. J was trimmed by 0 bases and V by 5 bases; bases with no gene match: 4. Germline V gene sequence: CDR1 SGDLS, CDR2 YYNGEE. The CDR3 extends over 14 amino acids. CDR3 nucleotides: TGTGCCAGCAGTGTTAGCGGGGCCTCCTACGAGCAGTACTTC. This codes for CASSVSGASYEQYF.

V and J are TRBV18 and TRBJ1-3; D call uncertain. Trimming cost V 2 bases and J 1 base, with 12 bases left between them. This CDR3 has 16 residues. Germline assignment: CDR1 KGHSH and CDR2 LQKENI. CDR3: CASSPGLGGSGNTIYF. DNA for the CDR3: TGTGCCAGCTCACCAGGTTTAGGAGGTTCTGGAAACACCATATATTTT.

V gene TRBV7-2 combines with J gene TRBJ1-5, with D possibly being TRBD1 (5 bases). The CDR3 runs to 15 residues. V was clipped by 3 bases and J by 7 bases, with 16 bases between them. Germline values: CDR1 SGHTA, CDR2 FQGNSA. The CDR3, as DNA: TGTGCCAGCAGCTTCCAGGGCCGGAATCACCAGCCCCAGCATTTT. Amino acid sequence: CASSFQGRNHQPQHF.

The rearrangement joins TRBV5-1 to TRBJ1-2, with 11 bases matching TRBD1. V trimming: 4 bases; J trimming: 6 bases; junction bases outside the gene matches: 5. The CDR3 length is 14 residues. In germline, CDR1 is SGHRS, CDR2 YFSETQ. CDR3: CASSQLGQGDGYTF. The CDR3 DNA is TGCGCCAGCAGCCAGCTGGGACAGGGGGATGGCTACACCTTC.

CDR3 DNA: TGTGCCTGGCAGGGGGAAGGAACTGAAGCTTTCTTT. Translated, it gives CAWQGEGTEAFF. The chain links TRBV30 to TRBJ1-1; 7 nucleotides agree with TRBD1. The CDR3 is 12 residues long. Germline CDR1 GTSNPN, CDR2 SVGIG (reference sequence). After removal of 5 bases from V and 5 bases from J, the junction contained 5 bases not matched to a gene.

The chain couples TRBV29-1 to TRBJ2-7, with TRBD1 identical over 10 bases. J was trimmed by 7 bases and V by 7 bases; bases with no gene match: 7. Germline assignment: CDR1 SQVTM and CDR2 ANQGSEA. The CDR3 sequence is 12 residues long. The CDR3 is CSGVGQGGEQYF. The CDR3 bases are TGCAGCGGGGTAGGACAGGGGGGAGAGCAGTACTTC.

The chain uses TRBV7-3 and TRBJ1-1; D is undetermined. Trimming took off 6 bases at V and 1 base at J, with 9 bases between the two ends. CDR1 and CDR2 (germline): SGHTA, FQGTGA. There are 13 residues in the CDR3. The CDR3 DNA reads TGTGCCAGCAGTAGGGTCCGGAACACTGAAGCTTTCTTT. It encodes CASSRVRNTEAFF.

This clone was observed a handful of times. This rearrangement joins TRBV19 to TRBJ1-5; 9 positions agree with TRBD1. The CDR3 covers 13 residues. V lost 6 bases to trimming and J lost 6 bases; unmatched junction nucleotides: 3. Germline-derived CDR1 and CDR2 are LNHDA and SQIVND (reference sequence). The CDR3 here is CASSRQGVQPQHF. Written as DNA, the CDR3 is TGTGCCAGTAGCCGACAGGGGGTTCAGCCCCAGCATTTT. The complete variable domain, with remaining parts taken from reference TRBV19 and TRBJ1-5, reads DGGITQSPKYLFRKEGQNVTLSCEQNLNHDAMYWYRQDPGQGLRLIYYSQIVNDFQKGDIAEGYSVSREKKESFPLTVTSAQKNPTAFYLCASSRQGVQPQHFGDGTRLSIL.

The CDR3 region is CASSLGSANTGELFF. The CDR3 nucleotides are TGTGCCAGCAGCTTGGGGAGCGCGAACACCGGGGAGCTGTTTTTT. The chain recombines TRBV5-5 with TRBJ2-2; D is uncertain. Germline lookup yields CDR1 SGHKS and CDR2 YYEKEE (reference sequence). CDR3 length: 15 residues. V gave up 0 bases and J gave up 0 bases, with 6 bases separating them.

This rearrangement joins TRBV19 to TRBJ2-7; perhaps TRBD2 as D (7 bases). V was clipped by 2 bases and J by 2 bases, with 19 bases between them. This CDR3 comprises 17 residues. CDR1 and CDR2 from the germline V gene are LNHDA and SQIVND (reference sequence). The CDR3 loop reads CASSIRPWGGPTYEQYF. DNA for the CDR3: TGTGCCAGTAGTATAAGGCCCTGGGGGGGCCCCACCTACGAGCAGTACTTC.

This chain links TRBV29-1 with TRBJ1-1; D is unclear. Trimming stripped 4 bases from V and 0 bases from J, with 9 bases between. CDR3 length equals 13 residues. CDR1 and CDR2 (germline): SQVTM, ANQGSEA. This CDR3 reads CSVGGRLNTEAFF. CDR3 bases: TGCAGCGTTGGAGGACGTCTGAACACTGAAGCTTTCTTT. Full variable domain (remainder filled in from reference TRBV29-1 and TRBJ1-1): SAVISQKPSRDICQRGTSLTIQCQVDSQVTMMFWYRQQPGQSLTLIATANQGSEATYESGFVIDKFPISRPNLTFSTLTVSNMSPEDSSIYLCSVGGRLNTEAFFGQGTRLTVV.

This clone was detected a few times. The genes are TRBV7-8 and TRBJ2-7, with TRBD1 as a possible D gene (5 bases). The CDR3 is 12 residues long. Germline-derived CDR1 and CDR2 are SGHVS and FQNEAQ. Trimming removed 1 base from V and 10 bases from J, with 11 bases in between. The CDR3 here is CASSLDSQGQYF. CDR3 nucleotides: TGTGCCAGCAGCTTAGATTCGCAGGGACAGTACTTC.

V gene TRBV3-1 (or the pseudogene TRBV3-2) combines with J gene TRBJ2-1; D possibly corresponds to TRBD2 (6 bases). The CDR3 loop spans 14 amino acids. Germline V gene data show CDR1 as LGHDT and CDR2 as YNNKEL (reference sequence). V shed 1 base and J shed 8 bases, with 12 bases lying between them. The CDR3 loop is CASSQGLVVYEQFF. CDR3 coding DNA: TGTGCCAGCAGCCAAGGACTAGTAGTTTATGAGCAGTTCTTC.